The text below deals with one T cell receptor beta chain. There is no known antigen for this receptor. One base away there is no much larger clone; base qualities are not given. The immunoSEQ Assay, a bias-controlled multiplex PCR, was used to amplify TCRbeta CDR3 regions from genomic DNA. The study's own analysis went as follows. The number of nucleated cells in each sample was estimated by amplification of reference gene primers within the assay. Sequence reads were collapsed and filtered to measure the absolute abundance of every unique TCRbeta CDR3 rearrangement. Productive Simpson clonality was computed per sample as the square root of Simpson's diversity index over productive rearrangements. In its TCRdb copy, this immuneACCESS table keeps in-frame sequences only and misses some clones. Where compared with another copy, unresolved V genes explain less than half of these, and the others have no known cause. From that table come the V and J calls and clone size; the DNA was used to work out D and trimming. Recorded for this sample are 250,000 to 350,000 clones; about 88% of them occurred a single time. Of the sample, under 3.5% is held by the ten largest clones.

This record comes from a study of blood T cell repertoires in COVID-19 (dated by TCRdb to 2018 to 2020). Regarding the research as a whole: The collaborator samples originated in the United States, Italy and Spain and spanned the acute and convalescent phases of COVID-19. Where available, HLA class I and class II types were obtained from metadata supplied by the sample provider rather than from assay-based typing. The repertoires were released in a freely available public database intended as a resource for research on the immune response to SARS-CoV-2. A de-identified subject ID, COVID-19 status, age in years and sex were almost always included in the sample metadata. Samples were obtained from the ongoing ImmuneRACE study (first 160 participants) and from about 1,300 subjects provided by 6 global collaborators. The dataset comprised deeply sampled blood TCRbeta repertoires from subjects exposed to, actively infected with, or recovered from COVID-19. The material from the prospective study consisted of cDNA or gDNA derived from T cells, B-cell-depleted T cells, or PBMCs. The paper as a whole reports these results and caveats: Clinical and demographic metadata were provided uncurated, with the amount varying by source and participant.

Participants in the prospective study were enrolled through a virtual design, were aged about 18 to 100 years, and lived in approximately 25 United States geographic areas. In the prospective study, cohorts were assigned on the basis of participant-reported clinical history obtained from a screening survey and a study questionnaire. For ImmuneRACE Cohort 3, a participant was defined as recovered based on two consecutive negative NP/OP PCR tests, clearance by a healthcare professional, or resolution of symptoms. Each participant in the prospective study had whole blood, serum and a nasopharyngeal or oropharyngeal swab collected by mobile phlebotomists. Additional blood draws and questionnaires over an approximately two-month period could optionally be provided by prospective study participants. Prospective study blood samples were shipped either frozen or at room temperature before DNA extraction.

From the cysteine through the phenylalanine, the CDR3 covers 16 amino acids. Only the CDR3 DNA is retained, 48 bases long and in frame from the first base. Trimming removed 2 bases from V and 4 bases from J, leaving 18 bases between the germline ends. The germline V gene provides CDR1 MGHRA and CDR2 YSYEKL. The source of this sequence is a woman in her forties or fifties who had recovered from COVID-19. Rearrangement joined TRBV4-1 to TRBJ2-7, with TRBD2 tentatively as D gene (6 bases match). The specimen was PBMCs or T cells enriched from blood (not recorded which). The nucleotide sequence reads as follows: TGCGCCAGCAGCCAAACAGGCGGGACCTCATTTTACGAGCAGTACTTC. Its protein is CASSQTGGTSFYEQYF.